These 12 T cell receptor beta chains came from one sample sequenced in a study of T cells in Graves' hyperthyroidism and ophthalmopathy. Template material for amplifying TCR beta CDR3 regions consisted of RNA transcripts. With the HTBI primer set, the TCR CDR3 went through a first round of RT-PCR. TCRdb recomputed calls from the multiplex PCR reads with MiXCR, one row per CDR3 protein. The table has roughly 350,000 distinct CDR3 sequences, over 11% seen once. The sample consisted of blood. The origin of the receptors is a woman younger than 45 with Graves' hyperthyroidism.

This clonotype was picked up a small number of times. The V call is TRBV3-1, the J call TRBJ2-3, with 13 bases fitting TRBD2. V gave up 0 bases and J gave up 5 bases; unmatched junction bases: 5. The germline V gene encodes CDR1 LGHDT and CDR2 YNNKEL (reference sequence). The CDR3 has 17 amino acids. For the CDR3, the DNA is TGTGCCAGCAGCCAAGATGGACTAGCGGGAGTCCGAGATACGCAGTATTTT. This codes for CASSQDGLAGVRDTQYF.

This clonotype was picked up many times. The rearrangement joins TRBV9 to TRBJ2-1, with unresolved D. From germline, CDR1 is SGDLS and CDR2 YYNGEE. The CDR3 is 10 residues long. Deletions cut 7 bases from V and 5 bases from J, with 4 bases between. The CDR3 bases are TGTGCCAGCGGAGACAATGAGCAGTTCTTC. Protein: CASGDNEQFF.

The J gene is TRBJ2-2, the V gene TRBV5-1, with D possibly being TRBD1 (5 bases). With 0 bases removed from V and 6 bases from J, the gap between germline ends came to 9 bases. The CDR3 loop spans 14 amino acids. Germline CDR1 is SGHRS and CDR2 is YFSETQ. CDR3 in amino acids: CASSLEGRSGELFF. The CDR3 nucleotides are TGCGCCAGCAGCTTGGAGGGGCGATCCGGGGAGCTGTTTTTT. Looking up the rest from reference TRBV5-1 and TRBJ2-2 gives the full variable domain: KAGVTQTPRYLIKTRGQQVTLSCSPISGHRSVSWYQQTPGQGLQFLFEYFSETQRNKGNFPGRFSGRQFSNSRSEMNVSTLELGDSALYLCASSLEGRSGELFFGEGSRLTVL.

This clonotype was picked up a small number of times. The chain combines TRBV28 with TRBJ1-4; D possibly corresponds to TRBD1 (5 bases). Germline V gives CDR1 MDHEN, CDR2 SYDVKM. The CDR3 consists of 14 residues. The germline V and J ends were trimmed by 6 bases and 6 bases, with 14 bases remaining between them. CDR3 DNA sequence: TGTGCCAGCAGGTCAATCTACAGGCATGAAAAACTGTTTTTT. This translates into CASRSIYRHEKLFF.

As for this clonotype: A junction end diverges from the germline sequence, so it may reflect a read error. This chain uses TRBV7-6 with TRBJ1-1, with D maybe TRBD1 (6 bases). Germline lookup yields CDR1 SGHVS and CDR2 FNYEAQ. The CDR3 spans 16 residues. The CDR3 DNA reads as TGCGCCAGCAGCTTAGTACTCGGGGGCAAGGAAACTGAATCTTTCTTT. This encodes CASSLVLGGKETESFF.

The rearrangement uses TRBV4-2 and TRBJ1-2; D remains unclear. Germline V gives CDR1 LGHNA, CDR2 YNFKEQ. The CDR3 is 16 residues long. Trimming removed 0 bases at V and 0 bases at J, with 11 bases between. The CDR3 loop reads CASSQEVKAANYGYTF. The CDR3 DNA sequence: TGTGCCAGCAGCCAAGAAGTTAAGGCAGCTAACTATGGCTACACCTTC.

This clonotype has at least ten counts. The V and J genes are TRBV7-2 and TRBJ1-1; TRBD1 matches at 7 bases. Trimming removed 4 bases from V and 5 bases from J; junction bases left unmatched: 10. CDR1 and CDR2 from the germline V gene are SGHTA and FQGNSA. The CDR3 is 15 amino acids. CDR3 sequence reads: CASSSRQGIRTEAFF. Written as DNA, the CDR3 is TGTGCCAGCAGCTCTAGACAGGGTATACGGACTGAAGCTTTCTTT.

The V gene is TRBV5-4, the J gene TRBJ2-1; the D gene could be TRBD1 or TRBD2 (7 bases each). V lost 5 bases, J lost 8 bases, and 17 bases lay in between. This CDR3 is 14 amino acids long. From germline, CDR1 is SGHNT and CDR2 YYREEE (reference sequence). The CDR3: CASSPGGGPDEQFF. DNA for the CDR3: TGTGCCAGCAGTCCAGGGGGAGGGCCGGATGAGCAGTTCTTC.

This clonotype was seen at least ten times. CDR3 in amino acids: CASSLGFRSDTQYF. For the CDR3, the DNA is TGTGCCAGCAGCTTAGGGTTTAGGTCAGATACGCAGTATTTT. The genes are TRBV11-2 and TRBJ2-3; D is undetermined. Germline V gene data show CDR1 as SGHAT and CDR2 as FQNNGV. Trimming stripped 1 base from V and 4 bases from J, with 9 bases between. The CDR3 loop spans 14 amino acids.

This clonotype appeared many times. This chain joins TRBV6-1 and TRBJ2-1; TRBD1 might be the D (7 bases). The length of the CDR3 is 15 residues. V was pared by 6 bases and J by 6 bases, with 18 bases between. Looked up from germline, CDR1 is MNHNS and CDR2 is SASEGT. CDR3 nucleotides: TGTGCCAGCAGGTCCACAGGGGAGCGGGTCAATGAGCAGTTCTTC. It codes for CASRSTGERVNEQFF.

This clonotype occurred a few times. The rearrangement joins TRBV20-1 to TRBJ1-2; D is possibly TRBD1 (5 bases). This CDR3 contains 13 residues. V was cut by 3 bases and J by 4 bases, with 12 bases left in between. Per the germline V gene, CDR1 is DFQATT and CDR2 is SNEGSKA (reference sequence). In DNA form, the CDR3 reads TGCAGTGCTAGCCCCGGACACGTCTATGGCTACACCTTC. Amino acids: CSASPGHVYGYTF.

This clonotype was counted only a few times. The rearrangement joins TRBV20-1 to TRBJ1-4; D remains unclear. V shed 3 bases and J shed 7 bases, with 6 bases lying between them. The CDR3 has 11 residues. The V gene's germline CDR1 is DFQATT and CDR2 SNEGSKA (reference sequence). The CDR3: CSARSGEKLFF. DNA for the CDR3: TGCAGTGCTAGGTCCGGTGAAAAACTGTTTTTT.